This T cell receptor (beta chain) was identified in a study of identical twins. General study points: Cross-sectional statistical analysis, not tracking of the same donors, underpinned the conclusions. Clonotypes of the beta chain that were abundant in cord blood carried fewer insertions (memory repertoires showed none).

The CDR3 covers 16 residues. Template switching, a step in the protocol, added a universal primer site, and cDNA carried unique molecular identifiers. TCRdb reprocessed the 5' RACE reads via MiXCR and lists one record per CDR3 protein. The sample yields over 250,000 distinct CDR3 sequences, 7.5% to 9.5% seen once. Comments on this clonotype: Its antigen is not identified.

The data also belong to a second study, concerning yellow fever vaccine responses in identical twins.

The V gene is TRBV21-1, the J gene TRBJ2-7; no DNA check was done on the table's D call, TRBD2. TRBV21-1 is shown as a pseudogene. The sample consisted of CD8+ T cells sorted from blood. This clonotype was sampled from a woman between 18 and 29 years old in good health. This chain's CDR3 is CASSKVGREGVYEQYF. CDR3 sequence (DNA): TGTGCCAGCAGCAAAGTTGGGCGGGAGGGAGTCTACGAGCAGTACTTC.